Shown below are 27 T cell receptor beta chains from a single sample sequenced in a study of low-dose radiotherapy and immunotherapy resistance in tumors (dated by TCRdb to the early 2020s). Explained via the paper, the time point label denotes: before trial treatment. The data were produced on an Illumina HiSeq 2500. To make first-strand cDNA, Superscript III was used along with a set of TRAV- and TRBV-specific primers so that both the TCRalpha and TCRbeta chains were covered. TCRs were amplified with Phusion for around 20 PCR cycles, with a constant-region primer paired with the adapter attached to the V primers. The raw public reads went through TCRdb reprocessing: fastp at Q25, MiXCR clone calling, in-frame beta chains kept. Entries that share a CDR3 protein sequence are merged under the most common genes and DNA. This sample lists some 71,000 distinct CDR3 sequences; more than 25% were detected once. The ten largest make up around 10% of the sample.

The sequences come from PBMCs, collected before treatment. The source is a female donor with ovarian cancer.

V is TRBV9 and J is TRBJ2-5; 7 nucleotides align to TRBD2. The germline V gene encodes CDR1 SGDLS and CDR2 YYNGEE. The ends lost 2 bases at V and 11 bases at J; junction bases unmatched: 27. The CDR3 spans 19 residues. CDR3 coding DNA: TGTGCCAGCAGCGTCGTAGGGCTAGCGGAGACTGGGGTGTACAATGAGCAGTACTTC. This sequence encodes CASSVVGLAETGVYNEQYF.

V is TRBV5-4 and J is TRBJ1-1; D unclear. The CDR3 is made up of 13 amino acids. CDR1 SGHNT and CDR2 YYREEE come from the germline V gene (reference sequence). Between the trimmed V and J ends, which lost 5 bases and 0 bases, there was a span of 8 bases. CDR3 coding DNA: TGTGCCAGCAGTTCCAAGATGAACACTGAAGCTTTCTTT. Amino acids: CASSSKMNTEAFF. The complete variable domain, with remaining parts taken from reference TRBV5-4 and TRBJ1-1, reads ETGVTQSPTHLIKTRGQQVTLRCSSQSGHNTVSWYQQALGQGPQFIFQYYREEENGRGNFPPRFSGLQFPNYSSELNVNALELDDSALYLCASSSKMNTEAFFGQGTRLTVV.

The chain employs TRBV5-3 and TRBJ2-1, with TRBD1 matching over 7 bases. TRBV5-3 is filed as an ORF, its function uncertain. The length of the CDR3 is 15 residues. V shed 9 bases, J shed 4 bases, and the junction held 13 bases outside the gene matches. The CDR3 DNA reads TGTGCCACCCAGCGAGAGGGGGCCGTTTACAATGAGCAGTTCTTC. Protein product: CATQREGAVYNEQFF.

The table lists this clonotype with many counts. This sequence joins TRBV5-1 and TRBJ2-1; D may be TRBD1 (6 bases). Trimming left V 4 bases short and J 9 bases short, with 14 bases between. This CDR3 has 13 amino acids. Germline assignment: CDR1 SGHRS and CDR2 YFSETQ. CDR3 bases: TGCGCCAGCAGCGGCAACCAGGGGCGTGAGCAGTTCTTC. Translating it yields CASSGNQGREQFF. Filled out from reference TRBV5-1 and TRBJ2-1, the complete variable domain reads KAGVTQTPRYLIKTRGQQVTLSCSPISGHRSVSWYQQTPGQGLQFLFEYFSETQRNKGNFPGRFSGRQFSNSRSEMNVSTLELGDSALYLCASSGNQGREQFFGPGTRLTVL.

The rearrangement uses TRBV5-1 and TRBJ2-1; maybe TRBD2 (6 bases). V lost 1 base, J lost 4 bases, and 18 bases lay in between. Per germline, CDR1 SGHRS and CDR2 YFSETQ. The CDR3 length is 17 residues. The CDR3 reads CASSLNSGREDYNEQFF. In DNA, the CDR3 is TGCGCCAGCAGCTTGAACTCCGGCAGGGAGGATTACAATGAGCAGTTCTTC.

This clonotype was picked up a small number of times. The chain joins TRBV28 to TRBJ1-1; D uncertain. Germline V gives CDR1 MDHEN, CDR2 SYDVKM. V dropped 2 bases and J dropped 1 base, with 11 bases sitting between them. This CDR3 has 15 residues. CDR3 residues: CASSLPGAGNTEAFF. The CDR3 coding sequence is TGTGCCAGCAGTTTACCGGGAGCTGGGAACACTGAAGCTTTCTTT.

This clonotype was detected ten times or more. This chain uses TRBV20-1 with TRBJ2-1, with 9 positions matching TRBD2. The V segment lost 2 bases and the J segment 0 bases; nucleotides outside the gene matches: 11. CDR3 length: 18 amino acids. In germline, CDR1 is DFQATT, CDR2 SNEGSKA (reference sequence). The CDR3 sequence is CSARNRMAGGLSYNEQFF. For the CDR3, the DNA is TGCAGTGCTAGAAATAGGATGGCGGGGGGGCTCTCCTACAATGAGCAGTTCTTC.

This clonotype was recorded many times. CDR3 sequence (DNA): TGTGCCAGCAGCTTAACCGGGACTAGCGGGATGAACGAGCAGTACTTC. This translates into CASSLTGTSGMNEQYF. This chain links TRBV7-9 with TRBJ2-7, with TRBD2 matching 13 bases. The germline V gene has CDR1 SEHNR and CDR2 FQNEAQ (reference sequence). V was pared by 2 bases and J by 5 bases, with 6 bases of the junction left unmatched. The CDR3 extends over 16 amino acids. The complete variable domain, with remaining parts taken from reference TRBV7-9 and TRBJ2-7, reads DTGVSQNPRHKITKRGQNVTFRCDPISEHNRLYWYRQTLGQGPEFLTYFQNEAQLEKSRLLSDRFSAERPKGSFSTLEIQRTEQGDSAMYLCASSLTGTSGMNEQYFGPGTRLTVT.

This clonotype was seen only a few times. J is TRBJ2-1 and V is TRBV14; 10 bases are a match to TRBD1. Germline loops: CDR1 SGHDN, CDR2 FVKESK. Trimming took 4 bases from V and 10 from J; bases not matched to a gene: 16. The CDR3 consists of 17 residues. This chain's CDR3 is CASSRRTGGVTPMEQFF. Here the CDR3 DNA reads TGTGCCAGCAGCCGCCGGACAGGGGGTGTCACTCCCATGGAGCAGTTCTTC.

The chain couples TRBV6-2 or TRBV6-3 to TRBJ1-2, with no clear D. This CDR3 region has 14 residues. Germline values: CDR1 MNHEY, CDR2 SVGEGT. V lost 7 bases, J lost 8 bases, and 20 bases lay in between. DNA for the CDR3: TGTGCCAGCAATTTACCCGGGCCCCTGTCCGGCTACACCTTC. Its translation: CASNLPGPLSGYTF.

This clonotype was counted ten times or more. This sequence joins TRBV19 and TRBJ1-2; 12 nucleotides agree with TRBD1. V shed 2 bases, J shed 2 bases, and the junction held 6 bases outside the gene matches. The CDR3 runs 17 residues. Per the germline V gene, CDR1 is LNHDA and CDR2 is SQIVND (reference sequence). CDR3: CASSISPGTGGNYGYTF. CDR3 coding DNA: TGTGCCAGTAGTATATCCCCCGGGACAGGGGGCAACTATGGCTACACCTTC. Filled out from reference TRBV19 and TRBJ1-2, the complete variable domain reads DGGITQSPKYLFRKEGQNVTLSCEQNLNHDAMYWYRQDPGQGLRLIYYSQIVNDFQKGDIAEGYSVSREKKESFPLTVTSAQKNPTAFYLCASSISPGTGGNYGYTFGSGTRLTVV.

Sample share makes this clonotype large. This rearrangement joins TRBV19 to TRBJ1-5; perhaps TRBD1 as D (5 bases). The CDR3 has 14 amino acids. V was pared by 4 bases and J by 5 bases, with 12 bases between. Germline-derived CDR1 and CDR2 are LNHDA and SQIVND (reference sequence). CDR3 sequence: CASSNNGADQPQHF. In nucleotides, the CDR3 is TGTGCCAGTAGTAACAATGGGGCAGATCAGCCCCAGCATTTT.

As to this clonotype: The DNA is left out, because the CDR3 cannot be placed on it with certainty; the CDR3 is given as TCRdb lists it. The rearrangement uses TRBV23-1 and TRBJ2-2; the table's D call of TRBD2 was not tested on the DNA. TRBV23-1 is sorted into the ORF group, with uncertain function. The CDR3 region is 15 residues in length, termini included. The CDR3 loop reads CASPRGWGHRGAVFF.

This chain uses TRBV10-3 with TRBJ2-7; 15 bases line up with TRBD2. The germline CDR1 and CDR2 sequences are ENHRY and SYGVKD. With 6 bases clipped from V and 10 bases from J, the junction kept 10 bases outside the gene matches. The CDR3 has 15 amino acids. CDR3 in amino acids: CAIRGTSGRRPHQYF. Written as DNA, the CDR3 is TGTGCCATCAGGGGGACTAGCGGGAGGCGTCCTCACCAGTACTTC.

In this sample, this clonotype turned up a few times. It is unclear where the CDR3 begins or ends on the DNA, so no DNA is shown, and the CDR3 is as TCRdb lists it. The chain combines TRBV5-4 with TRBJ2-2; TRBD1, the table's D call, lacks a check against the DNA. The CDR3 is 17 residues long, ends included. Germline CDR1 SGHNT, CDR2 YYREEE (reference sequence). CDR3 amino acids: CASTQGQKNTGELFFFF.

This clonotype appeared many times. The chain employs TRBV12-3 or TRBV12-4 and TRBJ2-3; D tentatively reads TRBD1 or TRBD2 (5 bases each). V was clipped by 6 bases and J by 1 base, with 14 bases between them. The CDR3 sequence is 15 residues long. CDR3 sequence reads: CASSLGVGGTDTQYF. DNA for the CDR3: TGTGCCAGCAGCCTGGGGGTGGGAGGCACAGATACGCAGTATTTT.

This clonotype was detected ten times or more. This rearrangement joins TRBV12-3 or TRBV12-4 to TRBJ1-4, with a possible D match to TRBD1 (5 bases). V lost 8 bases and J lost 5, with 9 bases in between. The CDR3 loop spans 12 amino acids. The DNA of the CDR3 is TGTGCCAGCCGCCGACAGAATGAAAAACTGTTTTTT. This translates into CASRRQNEKLFF.

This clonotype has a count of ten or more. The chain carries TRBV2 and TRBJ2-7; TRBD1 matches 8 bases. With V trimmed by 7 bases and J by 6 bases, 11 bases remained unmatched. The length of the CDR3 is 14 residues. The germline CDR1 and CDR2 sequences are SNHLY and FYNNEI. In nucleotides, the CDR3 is TGTGCCAGCAACGAGGACAGGGTCCTCTCCGAGCAGTACTTC. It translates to CASNEDRVLSEQYF.

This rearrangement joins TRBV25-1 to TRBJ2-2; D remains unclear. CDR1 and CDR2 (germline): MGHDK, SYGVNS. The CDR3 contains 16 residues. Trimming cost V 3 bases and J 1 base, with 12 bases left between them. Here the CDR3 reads CASSDTSTLNTGELFF. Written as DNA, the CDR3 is TGTGCCAGCAGTGATACATCTACCCTGAACACCGGGGAGCTGTTTTTT. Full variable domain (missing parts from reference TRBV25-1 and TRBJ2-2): EADIYQTPRYLVIGTGKKITLECSQTMGHDKMYWYQQDPGMELHLIHYSYGVNSTEKGDLSSESTVSRIRTEHFPLTLESARPSHTSQYLCASSDTSTLNTGELFFGEGSRLTVL.

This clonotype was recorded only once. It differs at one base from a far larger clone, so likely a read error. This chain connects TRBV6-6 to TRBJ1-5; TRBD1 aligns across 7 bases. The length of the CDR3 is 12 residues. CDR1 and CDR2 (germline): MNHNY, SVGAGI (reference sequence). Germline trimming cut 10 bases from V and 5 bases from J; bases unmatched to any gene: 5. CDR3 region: CANRTGDQPQHF. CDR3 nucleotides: TGTGCCAACAGAACAGGGGATCAGCCCCAGCATTTT.

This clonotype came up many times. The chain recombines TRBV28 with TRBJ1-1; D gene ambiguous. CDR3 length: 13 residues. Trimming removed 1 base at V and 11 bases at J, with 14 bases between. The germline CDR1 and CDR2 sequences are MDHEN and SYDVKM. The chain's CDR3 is CASSLLANLRAFF. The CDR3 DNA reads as TGTGCCAGCAGTTTATTAGCCAACCTGAGGGCTTTCTTT.

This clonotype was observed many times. Here the CDR3 DNA reads TGCGCCAGCAGCCAAAAGGAGGGGTCCGGGGAGCTGTTTTTT. Translating gives CASSQKEGSGELFF. This sequence joins TRBV4-1 and TRBJ2-2; D may be TRBD2 (6 bases). Germline V gene data show CDR1 as MGHRA and CDR2 as YSYEKL. With 2 bases removed from V and 6 bases from J, the gap between germline ends came to 10 bases. CDR3 size: 14 residues.

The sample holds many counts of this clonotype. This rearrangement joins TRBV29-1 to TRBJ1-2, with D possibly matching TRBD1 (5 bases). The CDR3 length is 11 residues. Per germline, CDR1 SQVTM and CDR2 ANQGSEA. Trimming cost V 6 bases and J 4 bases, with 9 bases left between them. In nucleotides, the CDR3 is TGCAGCGTACCAGGGATCTATGGCTACACCTTC. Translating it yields CSVPGIYGYTF.

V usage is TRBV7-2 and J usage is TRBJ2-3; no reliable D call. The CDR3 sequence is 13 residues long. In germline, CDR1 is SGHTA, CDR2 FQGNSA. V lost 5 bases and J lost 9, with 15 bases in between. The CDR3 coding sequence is TGTGCCAGCAGCCAAACGGGCCTTCTAACGCAGTATTTT. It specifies CASSQTGLLTQYF. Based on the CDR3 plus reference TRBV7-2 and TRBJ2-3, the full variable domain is GAGVSQSPSNKVTEKGKDVELRCDPISGHTALYWYRQSLGQGLEFLIYFQGNSAPDKSGLPSDRFSAERTGGSVSTLTIQRTQQEDSAVYLCASSQTGLLTQYFGPGTRLTVL.

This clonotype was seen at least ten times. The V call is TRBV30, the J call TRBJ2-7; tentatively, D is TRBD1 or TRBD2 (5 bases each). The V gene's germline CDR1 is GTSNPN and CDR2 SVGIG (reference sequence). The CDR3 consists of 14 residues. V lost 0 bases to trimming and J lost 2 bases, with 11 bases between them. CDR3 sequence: CAWSVFRGAYEQYF. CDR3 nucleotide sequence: TGTGCCTGGAGTGTCTTCCGAGGGGCCTACGAGCAGTACTTC.

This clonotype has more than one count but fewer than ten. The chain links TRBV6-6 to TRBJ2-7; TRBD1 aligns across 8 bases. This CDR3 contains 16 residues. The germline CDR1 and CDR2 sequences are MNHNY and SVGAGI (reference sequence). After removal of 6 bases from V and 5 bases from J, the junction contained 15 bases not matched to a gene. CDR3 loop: CASRDRTTGVRDEQYF. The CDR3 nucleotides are TGTGCCAGCAGGGACCGGACGACAGGGGTACGCGACGAGCAGTACTTC.

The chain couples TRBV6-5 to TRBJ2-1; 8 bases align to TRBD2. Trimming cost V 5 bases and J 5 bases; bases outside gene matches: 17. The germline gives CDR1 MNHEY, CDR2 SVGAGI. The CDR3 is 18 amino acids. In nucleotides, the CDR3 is TGTGCCAGCAGTCTCTTGGCGGGGGGTTATATTTCGCACAATGAGCAGTTCTTC. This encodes CASSLLAGGYISHNEQFF.